The 28 T cell receptor beta chains reported below all come from one sample, sequenced in a study of graft-versus-host responses after intestinal transplantation (dated by TCRdb to the early 2020s). Library prep was done by the immunoSEQ multiplex PCR assay. Not all clones reach the TCRdb copy of this immuneACCESS table, which keeps in-frame sequences only. Checked studies attribute under half of the gap to unresolved V genes and leave the rest unexplained. Across this sample there are around 20,000 clones, with around 90% seen only once. The ten largest clones capture more than 1.5% of the sample. The source was PBMCs, collected 350 to 400 days after transplant. The receptors here all came from a human patient who received an intestinal transplant, so some T cells may come from the graft donor.

The DNA for the CDR3 is TGTGCCAGCAGTTTCGGCCTAGCGGGCCCGAGCTCCTACAATGAGCAGTTCTTC. Amino acid sequence: CASSFGLAGPSSYNEQFF. V is TRBV28 and J is TRBJ2-1; 8 positions agree with TRBD2. The V gene's germline CDR1 is MDHEN and CDR2 SYDVKM. The CDR3 has 18 residues. With 3 bases clipped from V and 0 bases from J, the junction kept 10 bases outside the gene matches. The full variable domain, with the rest looked up from reference TRBV28 and TRBJ2-1, is DVKVTQSSRYLVKRTGEKVFLECVQDMDHENMFWYRQDPGLGLRLIYFSYDVKMKEKGDIPEGYSVSREKKERFSLILESASTNQTSMYLCASSFGLAGPSSYNEQFFGPGTRLTVL.

The rearrangement links TRBV6-6 to TRBJ1-1; D unresolved. This CDR3 region has 15 residues. The germline V and J ends were trimmed by 2 bases and 0 bases, with 10 bases remaining between them. Germline-derived CDR1 and CDR2 are MNHNY and SVGAGI (reference sequence). The CDR3 reads CASSYASDMNTEAFF. In nucleotides, the CDR3 is TGTGCCAGCAGTTACGCCTCCGACATGAACACTGAAGCTTTCTTT.

This chain links TRBV6-1 with TRBJ1-1; D is perhaps TRBD1 (5 bases). The V and J ends lost 1 base and 6 bases respectively, with 12 bases between them. Germline assignment: CDR1 MNHNS and CDR2 SASEGT. There are 14 residues in the CDR3. The CDR3, as DNA: TGTGCCAGCAGTGAAGTTTTAAAAGGGGCTGAAGCTTTCTTT. It yields the protein CASSEVLKGAEAFF.

The gene calls are TRBV2 and TRBJ1-1, with no clear D. This CDR3 region has 13 residues. Germline assignment: CDR1 SNHLY and CDR2 FYNNEI. The V gene lost 3 bases and the J gene lost 4 bases, with 9 bases spanning the gap. The chain's CDR3 is CASSDSDGTEAFF. The DNA for the CDR3 is TGTGCCAGCAGTGACTCTGACGGCACTGAAGCTTTCTTT.

The DNA for the CDR3 is TGTGCCAGCAGGACCCGGGACCTCTACATGCAGTTCTTC. Amino acids: CASRTRDLYMQFF. The chain employs TRBV28 and TRBJ2-1; D might be TRBD1 or TRBD2, each matching 5 bases. Trimming pared 6 bases from V and 12 bases from J, leaving 18 bases between. Germline assignment: CDR1 MDHEN and CDR2 SYDVKM. This CDR3 has 13 amino acids.

The chain uses TRBV2 and TRBJ2-5, with 7 nucleotides matching TRBD1. Per the germline V gene, CDR1 is SNHLY and CDR2 is FYNNEI. The CDR3 loop spans 13 amino acids. With V trimmed by 6 bases and J by 4 bases, 5 bases remained unmatched. CDR3 protein: CASSRDSRETQYF. CDR3 DNA: TGTGCCAGCAGCCGGGACAGCCGAGAGACCCAGTACTTC.

The genes are TRBV6-1 and TRBJ2-5; D unclear. The J call could be wrong; TRBJ2-7 is a better fit for the DNA end. Germline CDR1 is MNHNS and CDR2 is SASEGT. The CDR3 spans 15 residues. CDR3 coding DNA: TGTGCCAGCAGTGAAAGTCTTGCAGTAAGCTACGAGCAGTACTTC. Translated, it gives CASSESLAVSYEQYF.

V is TRBV7-2 and J is TRBJ2-7, with D tentatively TRBD2 (7 bases). Germline V gene data show CDR1 as SGHTA and CDR2 as FQGNSA. CDR3 length: 17 amino acids. V was cut by 1 base and J by 3 bases, with 19 bases left in between. CDR3 sequence (DNA): TGTGCCAGCAGCTTAGATCTTGGGGGGGCCCCAAACTACGAGCAGTACTTC. Translating it yields CASSLDLGGAPNYEQYF. The whole variable domain, filled in from reference TRBV7-2 and TRBJ2-7, reads GAGVSQSPSNKVTEKGKDVELRCDPISGHTALYWYRQSLGQGLEFLIYFQGNSAPDKSGLPSDRFSAERTGGSVSTLTIQRTQQEDSAVYLCASSLDLGGAPNYEQYFGPGTRLTVT.

In nucleotides, the CDR3 is TGTGCCAGCAGTTACCCAAGACAGGGGGCCTATCAGCCCCAGCATTTT. It codes for CASSYPRQGAYQPQHF. The V gene is TRBV6-6, the J gene TRBJ1-5; 10 bases line up with TRBD1. J was trimmed by 5 bases and V by 2 bases; bases with no gene match: 6. Germline V gives CDR1 MNHNY, CDR2 SVGAGI (reference sequence). CDR3 length: 16 amino acids.

This clone was observed once. The chain recombines TRBV7-6 with TRBJ1-6; the D is unclear. The CDR3 consists of 13 residues. The V end was cut by 5 bases, the J end by 0 bases, with 2 bases between. Germline CDR1 and CDR2: SGHVS and FNYEAQ. The CDR3 sequence is CASSLSYNSPLHF. In DNA form, the CDR3 reads TGTGCCAGCAGCCTCTCCTATAATTCACCCCTCCACTTT.

The chain is built from TRBV15 and TRBJ1-3; weak D call: TRBD1 (5 bases). V was pared by 0 bases and J by 2 bases, with 8 bases between. There are 15 residues in the CDR3. CDR1 LNHNV and CDR2 YYDKDF come from the germline V gene (reference sequence). CDR3 in DNA: TGTGCCACCAGCAGAGATGGGACGGCTGGAAACACCATATATTTT. As protein: CATSRDGTAGNTIYF.

V gene TRBV6-5 combines with J gene TRBJ1-1, with a tentative D call TRBD1 (5 bases). The CDR3 has 15 amino acids. The V gene lost 7 bases and the J gene lost 0 bases, with 15 bases spanning the gap. The germline V gene encodes CDR1 MNHEY and CDR2 SVGAGI. The CDR3 coding sequence is TGTGCCAGCACGGTAAACGGACACCTGAACACTGAAGCTTTCTTT. It yields the protein CASTVNGHLNTEAFF.

This rearrangement joins TRBV18 to TRBJ2-7; possibly TRBD2 for D (6 bases). Germline V gene sequence: CDR1 KGHSH, CDR2 LQKENI. Trimming stripped 0 bases from V and 6 bases from J, with 15 bases between. The CDR3 spans 15 residues. CDR3 DNA sequence: TGTGCCAGCTCACCACCGGGACTTGGGGTCCTCGAGCAGTACTTC. Its protein is CASSPPGLGVLEQYF.

The rearrangement joins TRBV2 to TRBJ1-6; tentative D call: TRBD1 (5 bases). V shed 7 bases and J shed 8 bases, with 9 bases lying between them. The CDR3 runs to 12 residues. CDR1 and CDR2 from the germline V gene are SNHLY and FYNNEI. The CDR3 nucleotides read TGTGCCAGCAATCGAGGGGATTCACCCCTCCACTTT. Protein product: CASNRGDSPLHF. Drawing the rest from reference TRBV2 and TRBJ1-6, the complete variable domain is EPEVTQTPSHQVTQMGQEVILRCVPISNHLYFYWYRQILGQKVEFLVSFYNNEISEKSEIFDDQFSVERPDGSNFTLKIRSTKLEDSAMYFCASNRGDSPLHFGNGTRLTVT.

This sequence joins TRBV5-5 and TRBJ2-1; 13 nucleotides agree with TRBD2. V shed 3 bases, J shed 8 bases, and the junction held 2 bases outside the gene matches. The CDR3 runs 14 residues. In germline, CDR1 is SGHKS, CDR2 YYEKEE (reference sequence). The chain's CDR3 is CASSWTSGSYEQFF. Here the CDR3 DNA reads TGTGCCAGCAGCTGGACTAGCGGGAGCTATGAGCAGTTCTTC.

This sequence joins TRBV20-1 and TRBJ2-7; D remains ambiguous. The CDR3 loop spans 11 amino acids. Germline V gene data show CDR1 as DFQATT and CDR2 as SNEGSKA (reference sequence). The V end was cut by 5 bases, the J end by 4 bases, with 9 bases between. The CDR3 sequence is CSASLGYEQYF. The CDR3 DNA reads TGCAGTGCTTCTCTAGGTTACGAGCAGTACTTC.

This chain uses TRBV14 with TRBJ1-1; TRBD1 aligns across 7 bases. CDR3 length: 15 residues. Germline-derived CDR1 and CDR2 are SGHDN and FVKESK. V shed 0 bases, J shed 0 bases, and the junction held 1 base outside the gene matches. This chain's CDR3 is CASSQERGLNTEAFF. In DNA form, the CDR3 reads TGTGCCAGCAGCCAAGAAAGGGGGCTGAACACTGAAGCTTTCTTT.

The chain is built from TRBV25-1 and TRBJ1-3; D is possibly TRBD1 (6 bases). Germline loops: CDR1 MGHDK, CDR2 SYGVNS. CDR3 length equals 14 residues. V shed 3 bases and J shed 0 bases, with 6 bases lying between them. Written as DNA, the CDR3 is TGTGCCAGCAGTGACAGGGGCTCTGGAAACACCATATATTTT. Translated, it gives CASSDRGSGNTIYF.

The chain couples TRBV6-6 to TRBJ2-1; D is perhaps TRBD1 or TRBD2 (7 bases each). The CDR3 loop spans 11 amino acids. Germline-derived CDR1 and CDR2 are MNHNY and SVGAGI (reference sequence). V was pared by 7 bases and J by 9 bases, with 10 bases between. The CDR3 nucleotides read TGTGCCAGCACAGGGGGGGGTGAGCAGTTCTTC. It specifies CASTGGGEQFF.

The chain uses TRBV6-4 and TRBJ1-2; TRBD1 agrees at 9 bases. Germline assignment: CDR1 MRHNA and CDR2 SNTAGT. With V trimmed by 5 bases and J by 6 bases, 13 bases remained unmatched. CDR3 length: 16 residues. CDR3 in DNA: TGTGCCAGCAGTAACGACCCGGGACAGGGTATCGATGGCTACACCTTC. Translated, it gives CASSNDPGQGIDGYTF.

The chain uses TRBV6-5 and TRBJ1-2, with D unresolved. CDR1 and CDR2 from the germline V gene are MNHEY and SVGAGI. V dropped 0 bases and J dropped 7 bases, with 12 bases sitting between them. This CDR3 region has 14 residues. The DNA for the CDR3 is TGTGCCAGCAGTTACTCCGGGCCTCGCCTTGGCTACACCTTC. This codes for CASSYSGPRLGYTF.

This clone was recorded only once. The V and J genes are TRBV5-1 and TRBJ1-1; D remains unclear. There are 14 residues in the CDR3. Trimming took off 0 bases at V and 0 bases at J, with 6 bases between the two ends. CDR1 SGHRS and CDR2 YFSETQ come from the germline V gene. Written as DNA, the CDR3 is TGCGCCAGCAGCTTGGACGGTATGAACACTGAAGCTTTCTTT. Translated: CASSLDGMNTEAFF.

This rearrangement joins TRBV2 to TRBJ2-3, with 7 bases identical to TRBD2. The V gene's germline CDR1 is SNHLY and CDR2 FYNNEI. V lost 3 bases to trimming and J lost 4 bases; unmatched junction nucleotides: 4. The CDR3 runs to 14 residues. CDR3 sequence reads: CASSDYAGADTQYF. The CDR3 region has the DNA TGTGCCAGCAGTGATTATGCGGGAGCAGATACGCAGTATTTT.

V usage is TRBV6-5 and J usage is TRBJ2-1, with D maybe TRBD2 (6 bases). Germline V lookup: CDR1 MNHEY, CDR2 SVGAGI. Trimming took off 0 bases at V and 7 bases at J, with 16 bases between the two ends. The CDR3 sequence is 16 residues long. The CDR3 loop is CASSYSVAEILNEQFF. The CDR3 DNA sequence: TGTGCCAGCAGTTACTCGGTAGCGGAAATCTTGAATGAGCAGTTCTTC.

The gene calls are TRBV18 and TRBJ1-1; 7 nucleotides align to TRBD1. CDR3 length: 13 residues. Germline trimming cut 8 bases from V and 0 bases from J; bases unmatched to any gene: 3. Germline CDR1 KGHSH, CDR2 LQKENI. The CDR3 DNA sequence: TGTGCCAGCGCCGGACAGGTGAACACTGAAGCTTTCTTT. Protein product: CASAGQVNTEAFF. The variable domain in full, with the rest retrieved from reference TRBV18 and TRBJ1-1, is NAGVMQNPRHLVRRRGQEARLRCSPMKGHSHVYWYRQLPEEGLKFMVYLQKENIIDESGMPKERFSAEFPKEGPSILRIQQVVRGDSAAYFCASAGQVNTEAFFGQGTRLTVV.

This chain joins TRBV28 and TRBJ2-3; TRBD2 matches at 11 bases. The length of the CDR3 is 15 residues. V gave up 5 bases and J gave up 6 bases; unmatched junction bases: 7. CDR1 and CDR2 from the germline V gene are MDHEN and SYDVKM. CDR3 sequence reads: CASSLLAGVKDTQYF. In DNA, the CDR3 is TGTGCCAGCAGTCTACTAGCGGGAGTGAAGGATACGCAGTATTTT.

The chain links TRBV6-1 to TRBJ2-7; no reliable D call. CDR1 is MNHNS and CDR2 is SASEGT in the germline V gene. There are 15 residues in the CDR3. V was shortened by 0 bases and J by 2 bases, with 11 bases between the two germline ends. As DNA, the CDR3 is TGTGCCAGCAGTGAAGCGGATCGAGGAGCCTACGAGCAGTACTTC. Amino acid sequence: CASSEADRGAYEQYF.

In this sample, this clone turned up a few times. The gene calls are TRBV6-1 and TRBJ2-7; maybe TRBD1 (7 bases). There are 13 residues in the CDR3. The germline V and J ends were trimmed by 8 bases and 4 bases, with 15 bases remaining between them. Germline V CDR1 and CDR2: MNHNS, SASEGT. The CDR3 here is CASGPGGWYEQYF. CDR3 nucleotide sequence: TGTGCCAGCGGCCCAGGGGGGTGGTACGAGCAGTACTTC.